Presented here are 32 T cell receptor beta chains from one specimen sequenced in a study of siplizumab effects on memory and regulatory T cells. The data were produced by immunoSEQ multiplex PCR, yet TCRdb's version contains in-frame clones alone and is incomplete. The data show 90,000 to 130,000 clones, with approximately 92% seen just once and approximately 1.2% held by the top ten. Sample: CD4+ T cells sorted from blood. All receptors come from a human donor in good health.

This chain uses TRBV27 with TRBJ2-2; TRBD2 matches 13 bases. J lost 7 bases, V lost 10 bases, and 6 bases had no gene match. This CDR3 contains 14 residues. CDR1 and CDR2 from the germline V gene are MNHEY and SMNVEV (reference sequence). Here the CDR3 DNA reads TGTGCCACCCGGGGACTAGCGGGGCGCGGGGAGCTGTTTTTT. This encodes CATRGLAGRGELFF.

This clone was seen a single time. The chain carries TRBV7-9 and TRBJ1-2; maybe TRBD1 (5 bases). Germline CDR1 is SEHNR and CDR2 is FQNEAQ (reference sequence). The CDR3 is 15 residues long. The ends were cut back, 0 bases at V and 7 bases at J, with 15 bases in the middle. The CDR3 coding sequence is TGTGCCAGCAGCTTAGCTTACAACGTAGGGGTTGGCTACACCTTC. This gives the protein CASSLAYNVGVGYTF.

This rearrangement joins TRBV2 to TRBJ1-1; D is undetermined. The ends were cut back, 2 bases at V and 6 bases at J, with 4 bases in the middle. The CDR3 covers 11 residues. Germline CDR1 is SNHLY and CDR2 is FYNNEI. In DNA form, the CDR3 reads TGTGCCAGCAGTGAATTCGCTGAAGCTTTCTTT. As protein: CASSEFAEAFF.

The chain recombines TRBV28 with TRBJ2-2; weak D call: TRBD2 (7 bases). Trimming shortened V by 3 bases and J by 2 bases, and 13 bases separated the two germline ends. The CDR3 spans 16 residues. CDR1 is MDHEN, CDR2 SYDVKM, per germline. The CDR3, as DNA: TGTGCCAGCAGTTTCGAAGGGGGGGCAAACACCGGGGAGCTGTTTTTT. It yields the protein CASSFEGGANTGELFF.

This chain uses TRBV7-9 with TRBJ1-5, with TRBD1 matching 9 bases. Germline V gives CDR1 SEHNR, CDR2 FQNEAQ (reference sequence). The CDR3 totals 17 residues. The V segment lost 5 bases and the J segment 0 bases; nucleotides outside the gene matches: 8. In DNA, the CDR3 is TGTGCCAGCAGCCTCTCGACAGGGGGTTATAGCAATCAGCCCCAGCATTTT. Protein product: CASSLSTGGYSNQPQHF.

The chain is built from TRBV19 and TRBJ2-7, with no clear D. The CDR3 length is 11 residues. V was shortened by 8 bases and J by 4 bases, with 9 bases between the two germline ends. Germline-derived CDR1 and CDR2 are LNHDA and SQIVND (reference sequence). This CDR3 reads CASGIEYEQYF. For the CDR3, the DNA is TGTGCCAGTGGGATAGAATACGAGCAGTACTTC. Variable domain in full (rest from reference TRBV19 and TRBJ2-7): DGGITQSPKYLFRKEGQNVTLSCEQNLNHDAMYWYRQDPGQGLRLIYYSQIVNDFQKGDIAEGYSVSREKKESFPLTVTSAQKNPTAFYLCASGIEYEQYFGPGTRLTVT.

The rearrangement uses TRBV25-1 and TRBJ2-7; D call uncertain. The CDR3 spans 11 residues. The ends were cut back, 1 base at V and 3 bases at J, with 1 base in the middle. Germline V gene sequence: CDR1 MGHDK, CDR2 SYGVNS. CDR3 residues: CASSEFYEQYF. As DNA, the CDR3 is TGTGCCAGCAGTGAATTCTACGAGCAGTACTTC.

V and J are TRBV7-9 and TRBJ2-5; 7 bases align to TRBD2. Trimming cost V 5 bases and J 5 bases; bases outside gene matches: 8. This CDR3 is 14 amino acids long. The germline CDR1 and CDR2 sequences are SEHNR and FQNEAQ (reference sequence). The CDR3 loop is CASSATSPLETQYF. CDR3 nucleotide sequence: TGTGCCAGCAGCGCGACTAGCCCCCTCGAGACCCAGTACTTC.

This clone was observed a single time. The V and J genes are TRBV29-1 and TRBJ1-4; D may be TRBD1 (5 bases). V gave up 0 bases and J gave up 10 bases, with 12 bases separating them. The CDR3 is 13 residues long. From germline, CDR1 is SQVTM and CDR2 ANQGSEA. In nucleotides, the CDR3 is TGCAGCGTTGAAGATAGGCAGGGCCGAAAACTGTTTTTT. Translating it yields CSVEDRQGRKLFF.

This chain uses TRBV5-1 with TRBJ1-1; D is ambiguous. V was cut by 0 bases and J by 6 bases, with 6 bases left in between. The CDR3 is 12 residues long. From germline, CDR1 is SGHRS and CDR2 YFSETQ. CDR3 DNA: TGCGCCAGCAGCTTGGATGGTTCTGAAGCTTTCTTT. Residues: CASSLDGSEAFF. The full variable domain, rest sourced from reference TRBV5-1 and TRBJ1-1, is KAGVTQTPRYLIKTRGQQVTLSCSPISGHRSVSWYQQTPGQGLQFLFEYFSETQRNKGNFPGRFSGRQFSNSRSEMNVSTLELGDSALYLCASSLDGSEAFFGQGTRLTVV.

The gene calls are TRBV18 and TRBJ1-5; unclear D gene. Germline CDR1 and CDR2: KGHSH and LQKENI. There are 14 residues in the CDR3. The V gene lost 3 bases and the J gene lost 5 bases, with 11 bases spanning the gap. This CDR3 is CASSPRDTDQPQHF. The CDR3 DNA reads as TGTGCCAGCTCACCTCGAGACACTGATCAGCCCCAGCATTTT.

The chain carries TRBV28 and TRBJ2-7; D uncertain. The germline CDR1 and CDR2 sequences are MDHEN and SYDVKM. Trimming left V 5 bases short and J 0 bases short, with 14 bases between. The CDR3 is 15 residues long. In DNA form, the CDR3 reads TGTGCCAGCAGTCCCCCTGAAGCTAGCTCCTACGAGCAGTACTTC. It specifies CASSPPEASSYEQYF.

The chain links TRBV29-1 to TRBJ1-1, with D possibly being TRBD1 (6 bases). CDR3 length: 13 residues. The germline V gene encodes CDR1 SQVTM and CDR2 ANQGSEA. V lost 6 bases and J lost 0, with 11 bases in between. The CDR3 nucleotides read TGCAGCGTGCAGGGGCTCTTGAACACTGAAGCTTTCTTT. It yields the protein CSVQGLLNTEAFF.

The V call is TRBV2, the J call TRBJ1-2; D gene ambiguous. The CDR3 totals 12 residues. Per germline, CDR1 SNHLY and CDR2 FYNNEI. Trimming pared 0 bases from V and 8 bases from J, leaving 7 bases between. CDR3 amino acids: CASSEALRGYTF. The CDR3 nucleotides are TGTGCCAGCAGTGAAGCGCTTCGAGGCTACACCTTC.

J is TRBJ2-3 and V is TRBV2, with D possibly being TRBD1 (6 bases). Trimming cost V 4 bases and J 2 bases, with 10 bases left between them. The CDR3 is made up of 14 amino acids. Germline V CDR1 and CDR2: SNHLY, FYNNEI. The CDR3 here is CASSGDRFTDTQYF. Here the CDR3 DNA reads TGTGCCAGCAGTGGTGACAGGTTCACAGATACGCAGTATTTT. The full variable domain, with the rest looked up from reference TRBV2 and TRBJ2-3, is EPEVTQTPSHQVTQMGQEVILRCVPISNHLYFYWYRQILGQKVEFLVSFYNNEISEKSEIFDDQFSVERPDGSNFTLKIRSTKLEDSAMYFCASSGDRFTDTQYFGPGTRLTVL.

V and J are TRBV7-2 and TRBJ2-4; perhaps TRBD1 as D (6 bases). The CDR3 has 15 residues. V lost 1 base and J 9 bases, leaving 16 bases between the germline ends. In germline, CDR1 is SGHTA, CDR2 FQGNSA. The CDR3 coding sequence is TGTGCCAGCAGCTTAGGGGGGCTGGCGTTGGGCATTCAGTACTTC. It translates to CASSLGGLALGIQYF.

The chain employs TRBV4-2 and TRBJ2-6, with 7 positions matching TRBD2. Trimming at V came to 4 bases and at J to 4 bases, leaving 4 bases not matched to a gene. The CDR3 runs 15 residues. Germline CDR1 LGHNA, CDR2 YNFKEQ. The CDR3 loop is CASSPGTTGANVLTF. CDR3 nucleotides: TGTGCCAGCAGCCCCGGGACTACAGGGGCCAACGTCCTGACTTTC.

This rearrangement joins TRBV5-1 to TRBJ2-7, with 11 positions matching TRBD1. J gave up 0 bases and V 3 bases, and 2 bases lay outside the gene matches. Per the germline V gene, CDR1 is SGHRS and CDR2 is YFSETQ. The CDR3 has 15 residues. This CDR3 reads CASSSGTGGSYEQYF. CDR3 coding DNA: TGCGCCAGCAGCTCTGGGACAGGGGGCTCCTACGAGCAGTACTTC. Filled out from reference TRBV5-1 and TRBJ2-7, the complete variable domain reads KAGVTQTPRYLIKTRGQQVTLSCSPISGHRSVSWYQQTPGQGLQFLFEYFSETQRNKGNFPGRFSGRQFSNSRSEMNVSTLELGDSALYLCASSSGTGGSYEQYFGPGTRLTVT.

V usage is TRBV7-9 and J usage is TRBJ1-1; D uncertain. Trimming cost V 7 bases and J 6 bases, with 18 bases left between them. Looked up from germline, CDR1 is SEHNR and CDR2 is FQNEAQ (reference sequence). The CDR3 is made up of 14 amino acids. CDR3 region: CASTKGGVWPEAFF. DNA for the CDR3: TGTGCCAGCACCAAAGGCGGGGTCTGGCCTGAAGCTTTCTTT. Full variable domain (rest looked up from reference TRBV7-9 and TRBJ1-1): DTGVSQNPRHKITKRGQNVTFRCDPISEHNRLYWYRQTLGQGPEFLTYFQNEAQLEKSRLLSDRFSAERPKGSFSTLEIQRTEQGDSAMYLCASTKGGVWPEAFFGQGTRLTVV.

This clone came up once. The chain has TRBV5-4 and TRBJ1-3; D gene ambiguous. The CDR3 has 15 amino acids. Germline V gives CDR1 SGHNT, CDR2 YYREEE (reference sequence). Trimming took 0 bases from V and 0 from J, leaving 7 bases between them. The CDR3 sequence is CASSLGQHSGNTIYF. The DNA of the CDR3 is TGTGCCAGCAGCTTGGGGCAGCACTCTGGAAACACCATATATTTT.

This clone appeared a single time. The chain recombines TRBV7-7 with TRBJ2-5, with D possibly being TRBD1 (5 bases). V was clipped by 4 bases and J by 7 bases, with 13 bases between them. Germline V lookup: CDR1 SSHAT, CDR2 FNYEAQ (reference sequence). CDR3 length: 13 residues. CDR3 nucleotides: TGTGCCAGCAGCTGGACACCCAGGCGGACCCAGTACTTC. It translates to CASSWTPRRTQYF.

The chain combines TRBV7-2 with TRBJ2-1; a weak D match, TRBD2 (6 bases). Germline V lookup: CDR1 SGHTA, CDR2 FQGNSA. There are 14 residues in the CDR3. V shed 1 base and J shed 12 bases, with 16 bases lying between them. The CDR3: CASSLGGRTNSQFF. Written as DNA, the CDR3 is TGTGCCAGCAGCTTAGGGGGTCGGACTAATTCGCAGTTCTTC.

The J gene is TRBJ2-7, the V gene TRBV4-1, with a weak D call TRBD2 (6 bases). This CDR3 region has 15 residues. Germline CDR1 reads MGHRA; CDR2 reads YSYEKL. Trimming took off 0 bases at V and 0 bases at J, with 9 bases between the two ends. CDR3 DNA: TGCGCCAGCAGCCAAGACCGGGACTCCTCCTACGAGCAGTACTTC. Encoded protein: CASSQDRDSSYEQYF.

CDR3 protein: CASSIPESPGELFF. CDR3 DNA: TGTGCCAGCAGCATTCCTGAGTCCCCGGGGGAGCTGTTTTTT. This chain links TRBV7-3 with TRBJ2-2, with D unresolved. Between the trimmed V and J ends, which lost 5 bases and 8 bases, there was a span of 15 bases. The CDR3 has 14 residues. Looked up from germline, CDR1 is SGHTA and CDR2 is FQGTGA. The whole variable domain, filled in from reference TRBV7-3 and TRBJ2-2, reads GAGVSQTPSNKVTEKGKYVELRCDPISGHTALYWYRQSLGQGPEFLIYFQGTGAADDSGLPNDRFFAVRPEGSVSTLKIQRTERGDSAVYLCASSIPESPGELFFGEGSRLTVL.

Here the CDR3 DNA reads TGTGCCAGCAGCTCATACTCCTTGGAAGAGACCCAGTACTTC. Protein product: CASSSYSLEETQYF. The chain is built from TRBV7-2 and TRBJ2-5; no clear D. The CDR3 runs to 14 residues. The germline V gene has CDR1 SGHTA and CDR2 FQGNSA. The V end lost 4 bases, the J end lost 3 bases, and 12 bases lay between the germline ends.

This chain links TRBV11-2 with TRBJ2-7; D not resolved. This CDR3 is built from 13 residues. The germline V gene has CDR1 SGHAT and CDR2 FQNNGV. The V end lost 5 bases, the J end lost 2 bases, and 10 bases lay between the germline ends. CDR3 loop: CASSRAVTYEQYF. The CDR3, as DNA: TGTGCCAGCAGCCGCGCTGTAACCTACGAGCAGTACTTC.

This clone was counted a few times. This chain connects TRBV6-5 to TRBJ1-2; D unclear. Germline loops: CDR1 MNHEY, CDR2 SVGAGI. The CDR3 has 11 amino acids. V lost 6 bases to trimming and J lost 2 bases, with 4 bases between them. The CDR3 reads CASRGNYGYTF. CDR3 DNA: TGTGCCAGCAGAGGGAACTATGGCTACACCTTC.

The rearrangement joins TRBV2 to TRBJ2-7, with TRBD2 as a possible D gene (6 bases). The germline V gene has CDR1 SNHLY and CDR2 FYNNEI. This CDR3 contains 14 residues. Trimming left V 1 base short and J 3 bases short, with 10 bases between. CDR3 in amino acids: CASSEVGRDYEQYF. DNA of the CDR3: TGTGCCAGCAGTGAAGTAGGGCGGGACTACGAGCAGTACTTC.

V gene TRBV5-6 combines with J gene TRBJ2-7; 8 positions match TRBD2. Germline CDR1 SGHDT, CDR2 YYEEEE. There are 15 residues in the CDR3. After removal of 0 bases from V and 6 bases from J, the junction contained 8 bases not matched to a gene. The CDR3 loop is CASSLETSARGEQYF. DNA for the CDR3: TGTGCCAGCAGCTTGGAGACTAGCGCTCGCGGCGAGCAGTACTTC.

This chain joins TRBV2 and TRBJ1-1; D call uncertain. Looked up from germline, CDR1 is SNHLY and CDR2 is FYNNEI. The CDR3 loop spans 11 amino acids. Trimming stripped 1 base from V and 10 bases from J, with 7 bases between. The CDR3 coding sequence is TGTGCCAGCAGTGAAGGGGGAGCAGCTTTCTTT. Translation: CASSEGGAAFF. Looking up the rest from reference TRBV2 and TRBJ1-1 gives the full variable domain: EPEVTQTPSHQVTQMGQEVILRCVPISNHLYFYWYRQILGQKVEFLVSFYNNEISEKSEIFDDQFSVERPDGSNFTLKIRSTKLEDSAMYFCASSEGGAAFFGQGTRLTVV.

This chain joins TRBV11-1 and TRBJ2-5, with 9 bases lining up with TRBD2. The V gene end was trimmed by 0 bases and the J gene end by 10 bases; junction bases not matched to a gene: 6. This CDR3 is built from 14 residues. Germline V gene lookup returns CDR1 SGHAT and CDR2 FQDESV (reference sequence). The CDR3 reads CASSLAGLATFQYF. The CDR3 DNA reads TGTGCCAGCAGCTTAGCCGGACTAGCGACGTTCCAGTACTTC.

The rearrangement uses TRBV30 and TRBJ2-7; either TRBD1 or TRBD2 may supply D (5 bases each). Germline V CDR1 and CDR2: GTSNPN, SVGIG (reference sequence). The CDR3 has 14 residues. V lost 4 bases and J 3 bases, leaving 16 bases between the germline ends. CDR3 sequence: CAWMRGTGNYEQYF. CDR3 in DNA: TGTGCCTGGATGCGTGGGACGGGAAACTACGAGCAGTACTTC.